This T cell receptor beta chain was captured by sequencing in a study of blood T cell repertoires in COVID-19. Study background: Sites across the United States, Italy and Spain contributed samples from acute and convalescent COVID-19. PBMCs, B-cell-depleted T cells, or T cells provided the cDNA or gDNA that made up the material.

Patients in Seattle were enrolled during active infection, then followed longitudinally. The germline V and J ends were trimmed by 0 bases and 7 bases, with 12 bases remaining between them. Per germline, CDR1 LGHNA and CDR2 YSLEER. The CDR3 runs to 15 residues. In the original processing: From reference gene primer amplification, estimates of nucleated cell counts were derived. The data were produced by immunoSEQ multiplex PCR, yet TCRdb's version contains in-frame clones alone and is incomplete. The D gene and trimming were derived from the DNA, and the V and J assignments and clone size from that table. The sample yields under 250,000 clones, roughly 90% seen once.

The sequenced sample consisted of peripheral blood. J is TRBJ2-2 and V is TRBV4-3, with D perhaps TRBD2 (6 bases). The source is a man aged 60 to 75 with COVID-19, enrolled during active disease. This CDR3 is CASSQDFGGVGELFF. The CDR3 DNA is TGCGCCAGCAGCCAAGATTTTGGAGGGGTCGGGGAGCTGTTTTTT.